The table lists the clone carrying this T cell receptor (beta chain) with many counts. The target antigen is unknown. HTBI primers from iRepertoire and Arm-PCR of CDR3 regions yielded the TCR beta libraries. TCRdb re-analysed the multiplex PCR reads in MiXCR, keeping a single row per CDR3 protein. The sample has around 500,000 distinct CDR3 sequences, 9.5% to 15% seen once. J gave up 1 base and V 6 bases, and 5 bases lay outside the gene matches. CDR1 and CDR2 (germline): MDHEN, SYDVKM. The CDR3 is made up of 15 amino acids. This entry is derived from a study of regulatory T cells in long-lasting Graves disease. The study, taken as a whole, reports: Compared with new cases, persistent Graves' patients showed reduced TCR diversity.

Time point reported: newly diagnosed GD, antithyroid drugs for less than 3 months. RNA extracted from PBMCs served as the sequencing template. These data were also filed under a second study, of T cells in Graves' hyperthyroidism and ophthalmopathy. This second study says: Ophthalmopathy and stable hyperthyroidism were told apart by a 13 V-J model. For ophthalmopathy, model prediction preceded onset by a median roughly 5.9 months.

V usage is TRBV28 and J usage is TRBJ2-7; 11 bases are a match to TRBD1. This TCR was sampled from a woman in her twenties or thirties with Graves disease. Sequenced material: peripheral blood mononuclear cells (PBMCs), taken at new diagnosis, from a patient treated with antithyroid drugs. CDR3 bases: TGTGCCAGCAGACTCGGGACAGGGGGGTCCTACGAGCAGTACTTC. It encodes CASRLGTGGSYEQYF.